Presented here are 27 T cell receptor beta chains from one specimen sequenced in a study of persistence of HIV-infected CD4 T cells. Cells were stimulated with CMV-infected fibroblast lysates at about 10 ug/mL. Sorted nonresponding memory CD4+ T cells were CD40L-negative, CD69-negative, CD45RO-high. Their antigen targets remain unknown. The immunoSEQ assay was version 4, run in survey mode. Here immunoSEQ multiplex PCR was the method, and the copy in TCRdb shows in-frame clones only, minus some. The profile shows approximately 31,000 clones, roughly 82% of them singletons. Sequences were derived from CD4+ T cells sorted from PBMCs after approximately 18-hour stimulation, sampled from a patient who received antiretroviral therapy. The receptors were gathered from an adult man with HIV who was CMV-seropositive.

The chain is built from TRBV6-5 and TRBJ1-1; 7 bases are a match to TRBD1. CDR1 and CDR2 (germline): MNHEY, SVGAGI. The CDR3 spans 16 residues. Losses at the gene ends were 2 bases for V and 4 bases for J; bases not matched to a gene: 10. CDR3: CASSYPRQGSGTEAFF. CDR3 nucleotides: TGTGCCAGCAGTTACCCGCGACAGGGCTCGGGCACTGAAGCTTTCTTT.

V usage is TRBV10-1 and J usage is TRBJ2-7, with D perhaps TRBD1 (6 bases). Germline loops: CDR1 WNHNN, CDR2 SYGVQD (reference sequence). This CDR3 comprises 13 residues. V lost 5 bases to trimming and J lost 5 bases, with 13 bases between them. Here the CDR3 reads CASSPGVTDEQYF. The DNA of the CDR3 is TGCGCCAGCAGTCCAGGGGTTACAGACGAGCAGTACTTC.

This clone was counted once. The J gene is TRBJ2-4, the V gene TRBV12-1; no check of the table's D call, TRBD1, against the DNA was made. TRBV12-1 is deemed a pseudogene. The CDR3 covers 16 residues. CDR3 sequence: CASSYRQGLAKNIQYF. In DNA, the CDR3 is TGTGCCAGCAGTTACAGACAGGGACTAGCCAAAAACATTCAGTACTTC.

This chain's CDR3 is CASSPWGQGNSPLHF. CDR3 nucleotide sequence: TGTGCCAGCAGTCCCTGGGGGCAGGGGAATTCACCCCTCCACTTT. This chain connects TRBV6-5 to TRBJ1-6; D is perhaps TRBD1 (6 bases). Germline CDR1 reads MNHEY; CDR2 reads SVGAGI. The CDR3 totals 15 residues. Trimming shortened V by 5 bases and J by 7 bases, and 15 bases separated the two germline ends.

J is TRBJ2-3 and V is TRBV13; 12 nucleotides agree with TRBD2. The V and J ends lost 5 bases and 7 bases, in that order; junction bases with no gene match: 25. The CDR3 contains 21 residues. Germline V gene lookup returns CDR1 PRHDT and CDR2 FYEKMQ (reference sequence). CDR3 nucleotides: TGTGCCAGCAGCCCCCAAGTAATGCTAGCGGGGGGGCCGAGACGCATAAATACGCAGTATTTT. Its protein is CASSPQVMLAGGPRRINTQYF. The variable domain in full, completed from reference TRBV13 and TRBJ2-3, reads AAGVIQSPRHLIKEKRETATLKCYPIPRHDTVYWYQQGPGQDPQFLISFYEKMQSDKGSIPDRFSAQQFSDYHSELNMSSLELGDSALYFCASSPQVMLAGGPRRINTQYFGPGTRLTVL.

The chain recombines TRBV30 with TRBJ2-3; no firm D call. V shed 4 bases and J shed 0 bases, with 8 bases lying between them. Germline V CDR1 and CDR2: GTSNPN, SVGIG (reference sequence). CDR3 length: 13 residues. The CDR3 region is CAWTVLSTDTQYF. The DNA of the CDR3 is TGTGCCTGGACTGTGCTTAGCACAGATACGCAGTATTTT.

The chain combines TRBV18 with TRBJ1-4, with D maybe TRBD1 (5 bases). Germline-derived CDR1 and CDR2 are KGHSH and LQKENI. Trimming cost V 5 bases and J 5 bases, with 12 bases left between them. The CDR3 is 14 residues long. In DNA form, the CDR3 reads TGTGCCAGCTCAACCGGGACGAAAAATGAAAAACTGTTTTTT. The encoded protein is CASSTGTKNEKLFF.

This chain links TRBV27 with TRBJ2-3, with TRBD2 matching 9 bases. V lost 6 bases to trimming and J lost 5 bases; unmatched junction nucleotides: 15. The CDR3 loop spans 17 amino acids. Germline V gene data show CDR1 as MNHEY and CDR2 as SMNVEV (reference sequence). For the CDR3, the DNA is TGTGCCAGCAGAGGTAGCGGGGGTGGGCCAAGGCGAGATACGCAGTATTTT. Amino acids: CASRGSGGGPRRDTQYF.

This chain joins TRBV4-3 and TRBJ1-2, with TRBD1 as a possible D gene (5 bases). This CDR3 has 17 residues. Trimming took off 0 bases at V and 3 bases at J, with 17 bases between the two ends. In germline, CDR1 is LGHNA, CDR2 YSLEER. The chain's CDR3 is CASSQDLAGIAYYGYTF. CDR3 coding DNA: TGCGCCAGCAGCCAAGATCTGGCAGGGATAGCATACTATGGCTACACCTTC.

The chain joins TRBV2 to TRBJ2-5, with TRBD1 identical over 7 bases. The CDR3 is made up of 16 amino acids. Trimming removed 4 bases from V and 2 bases from J; junction bases left unmatched: 10. Germline V lookup: CDR1 SNHLY, CDR2 FYNNEI. The CDR3 spells CASSGTRDRDQETQYF. Here the CDR3 DNA reads TGTGCCAGCAGTGGGACCCGAGACAGGGATCAAGAGACCCAGTACTTC. Based on the CDR3 plus reference TRBV2 and TRBJ2-5, the full variable domain is EPEVTQTPSHQVTQMGQEVILRCVPISNHLYFYWYRQILGQKVEFLVSFYNNEISEKSEIFDDQFSVERPDGSNFTLKIRSTKLEDSAMYFCASSGTRDRDQETQYFGPGTRLLVL.

This clone was counted a few times. The CDR3 DNA sequence: TGTGCCAGCAGCCAACGACAGAATGTTGAAGCTTTCTTT. Protein sequence: CASSQRQNVEAFF. The gene calls are TRBV3-1 (or the pseudogene TRBV3-2) and TRBJ1-1; D is possibly TRBD1 (5 bases). Between the trimmed V and J ends, which lost 2 bases and 7 bases, there was a span of 11 bases. The CDR3 runs to 13 residues. Germline CDR1 reads LGHDT; CDR2 reads YNNKEL (reference sequence).

The chain has TRBV7-6 and TRBJ1-6; no reliable D call. Germline values: CDR1 SGHVS, CDR2 FNYEAQ. The CDR3 is made up of 14 amino acids. Trimming stripped 5 bases from V and 4 bases from J, with 9 bases between. The CDR3 region is CASSQGRYNSPLHF. The CDR3 nucleotides are TGTGCCAGCAGCCAAGGACGGTATAATTCACCCCTCCACTTT.

The CDR3 nucleotides read TGTGCCACATCGACTAGCGGGATCTACAATGAGCAGTTCTTC. This translates into CATSTSGIYNEQFF. The chain is built from TRBV30 and TRBJ2-1, with 11 bases that match TRBD2. The CDR3 covers 14 residues. Unmatched junction bases numbered 6, after V lost 8 bases and J lost 3 bases. Germline V gene lookup returns CDR1 GTSNPN and CDR2 SVGIG (reference sequence).

This clone appeared once. The chain has TRBV7-9 and TRBJ2-3; D may correspond to TRBD1 or TRBD2 (5 bases each). The V gene lost 3 bases and the J gene lost 6 bases, with 7 bases spanning the gap. This CDR3 has 12 amino acids. Germline CDR1 is SEHNR and CDR2 is FQNEAQ (reference sequence). CDR3 DNA: TGTGCCAGCAGCTTGGGGGTCGATACGCAGTATTTT. It is translated as CASSLGVDTQYF.

The gene calls are TRBV5-1 and TRBJ2-1; possibly TRBD1 for D (5 bases). The V end lost 4 bases, the J end lost 4 bases, and 9 bases lay between the germline ends. The CDR3 covers 13 residues. In germline, CDR1 is SGHRS, CDR2 YFSETQ. CDR3 coding DNA: TGCGCCAGCAGCCCAGACAGTTACAATGAGCAGTTCTTC. It yields the protein CASSPDSYNEQFF.

DNA for the CDR3: TGCAGCGTTGAACACCAGGCCTCTAACTATGGCTACACCTTC. This gives the protein CSVEHQASNYGYTF. The chain recombines TRBV29-1 with TRBJ1-2, with no clear D. The length of the CDR3 is 14 residues. Germline-derived CDR1 and CDR2 are SQVTM and ANQGSEA. V was cut by 2 bases and J by 0 bases, with 10 bases left in between.

The chain uses TRBV4-3 and TRBJ1-1, with D maybe TRBD1 (5 bases). Trimming pared 4 bases from V and 3 bases from J, leaving 15 bases between. Germline assignment: CDR1 LGHNA and CDR2 YSLEER. The CDR3 runs to 15 residues. The CDR3 loop is CASSPQGQYDTEAFF. The CDR3, as DNA: TGCGCCAGCAGCCCCCAGGGTCAGTATGACACTGAAGCTTTCTTT.

The chain employs TRBV5-5 and TRBJ2-2; 7 bases fit TRBD1. The CDR3 extends over 15 amino acids. V was clipped by 4 bases and J by 5 bases; unmatched bases: 8. CDR1 SGHKS and CDR2 YYEKEE come from the germline V gene (reference sequence). CDR3 in amino acids: CASSTSGTATGELFF. CDR3 sequence (DNA): TGTGCCAGCAGCACCTCCGGGACAGCGACCGGGGAGCTGTTTTTT.

The chain is built from TRBV20-1 and TRBJ2-3; D is undetermined. Germline CDR1 is DFQATT and CDR2 is SNEGSKA (reference sequence). With 3 bases removed from V and 2 bases from J, the gap between germline ends came to 15 bases. The CDR3 contains 15 residues. The CDR3 is CSASPLRRNTDTQYF. As DNA, the CDR3 is TGCAGTGCTAGTCCCCTTAGAAGAAACACAGATACGCAGTATTTT.

The V and J genes are TRBV30 and TRBJ1-4; D may be TRBD1 (6 bases). V was cut by 5 bases and J by 4 bases, with 11 bases left in between. The length of the CDR3 is 13 residues. Per germline, CDR1 GTSNPN and CDR2 SVGIG (reference sequence). CDR3 sequence reads: CAWVTGHNEKLFF. CDR3 sequence (DNA): TGTGCCTGGGTGACAGGTCATAATGAAAAACTGTTTTTT.

The J gene is TRBJ2-7, the V gene TRBV5-6; no clear D gene. Germline CDR1 and CDR2: SGHDT and YYEEEE. Deletions cut 4 bases from V and 5 bases from J, with 10 bases between. CDR3 length: 12 amino acids. CDR3 bases: TGTGCCAGCAGCCCCGATGGCCACGAGCAGTACTTC. It translates to CASSPDGHEQYF.

The chain joins TRBV5-1 to TRBJ2-5; D call uncertain. Trimming shortened V by 0 bases and J by 1 base, and 10 bases separated the two germline ends. The CDR3 is 15 residues long. Germline V lookup: CDR1 SGHRS, CDR2 YFSETQ. The CDR3 reads CASSLDGQIQETQYF. The CDR3 DNA reads TGCGCCAGCAGCTTGGATGGGCAAATCCAAGAGACCCAGTACTTC.

The V and J genes are TRBV5-4 and TRBJ2-3; 10 bases are a match to TRBD2. V lost 4 bases to trimming and J lost 4 bases; unmatched junction nucleotides: 6. The germline CDR1 and CDR2 sequences are SGHNT and YYREEE (reference sequence). The CDR3 spans 15 residues. The DNA of the CDR3 is TGTGCCAGCAGCCTCCCGGGACTAGCGCCAGATACGCAGTATTTT. Encoded protein: CASSLPGLAPDTQYF.

The J gene is TRBJ1-1, the V gene TRBV9; maybe TRBD1 (6 bases). Germline lookup yields CDR1 SGDLS and CDR2 YYNGEE. Trimming took 4 bases from V and 4 from J, leaving 14 bases between them. The CDR3 consists of 14 residues. As DNA, the CDR3 is TGTGCCAGCAGCCCCCGAGAGGGGGTCACTGAAGCTTTCTTT. It translates to CASSPREGVTEAFF.

Comment on this clone: One end of the junction fails to match germline, which may point to a read error. The same CDR3 is also encoded by other DNA sequences in this sample. The gene calls are TRBV18 and TRBJ2-5; no clear D. This CDR3 comprises 11 residues. Germline CDR1 and CDR2: KGHSH and LQKENI. CDR3: CASSPGETQYF. CDR3 sequence (DNA): TGTGCCAGCTCACCTGGAGAGACTCAGTACTTC.

The gene calls are TRBV5-1 and TRBJ2-7; 7 nucleotides line up with TRBD1. The CDR3 loop spans 14 amino acids. Trimming removed 1 base from V and 2 bases from J; junction bases left unmatched: 3. Germline CDR1 and CDR2: SGHRS and YFSETQ. The chain's CDR3 is CASSLNRGPYEQYF. Written as DNA, the CDR3 is TGCGCCAGCAGCTTGAACAGGGGTCCCTACGAGCAGTACTTC. Full variable domain (outside the CDR3, taken from reference TRBV5-1 and TRBJ2-7): KAGVTQTPRYLIKTRGQQVTLSCSPISGHRSVSWYQQTPGQGLQFLFEYFSETQRNKGNFPGRFSGRQFSNSRSEMNVSTLELGDSALYLCASSLNRGPYEQYFGPGTRLTVT.

This chain uses TRBV28 with TRBJ1-5; perhaps TRBD1 as D (5 bases). Trimming took off 7 bases at V and 1 base at J, with 8 bases between the two ends. From germline, CDR1 is MDHEN and CDR2 SYDVKM. The CDR3 has 13 residues. CDR3 coding DNA: TGTGCCAGCATCGGGACCAGCAATCAGCCCCAGCATTTT. This sequence encodes CASIGTSNQPQHF. The variable domain in full, completed from reference TRBV28 and TRBJ1-5, reads DVKVTQSSRYLVKRTGEKVFLECVQDMDHENMFWYRQDPGLGLRLIYFSYDVKMKEKGDIPEGYSVSREKKERFSLILESASTNQTSMYLCASIGTSNQPQHFGDGTRLSIL.